This TCR beta chain was identified in a study of human T cells and chemical hapten exposure. TCRdb used MiXCR to reprocess the RACE reads, holding one entry per CDR3 protein. The sample carries fewer than 400,000 distinct CDR3 sequences, about 7% recorded once. The CDR3 loop spans 16 amino acids. The V gene end was trimmed by 5 bases and the J gene end by 4 bases; junction bases not matched to a gene: 9. Remarks on this clonotype: Its cognate antigen is unknown.

Points from the study as a whole: Correlating positively with patch test score were the PT1 expanded TCR counts.

Time point reported: patch test 1, 2 weeks after DPC sensitization. Sample treatment: therapeutic diphenylcyclopropenone sensitization with weekly scalp DPC. This chain connects TRBV12-3 or TRBV12-4 to TRBJ1-2, with 11 bases aligning to TRBD1. Specimen: whole blood, collected in connection with sensitization to the hapten diphenylcyclopropenone (DPC). The receptor was derived from a woman younger than 30 with alopecia areata. Some clones in this sample may be carry-over from other donors' samples. CDR3 DNA sequence: TGTGCCAGCAGTCCGGGACAGGGGGGTTATAGCTATGGCTACACCTTC. It specifies CASSPGQGGYSYGYTF.